This T cell receptor beta chain was captured in a study of HIV-infected patients and healthy controls. Study-level background: CD8 counts did not change consistently during early therapy; the CD4:CD8 ratio climbed slightly. Study-wide points: No HLA typing of donors was done in this study. The authors saw processing only sixteen HIV-infected individuals as a major limitation on generality.

Follow-up blood was drawn about 14 weeks, roughly three months, after antiretroviral therapy began. The repertoire came from unfractionated whole blood and reflected all unsorted peripheral T cells. This clonotype is medium-sized. Antigen: not known. Around 0.5 ug RNA was reverse transcribed with alpha and beta constant-region primers. Separate chain-specific third strand synthesis with multiplexing indices produced the alpha and beta libraries. TCRdb ran MiXCR on the 5' RACE reads and lists one entry per CDR3 protein. The data hold roughly 7,800 distinct CDR3 sequences, with about 9.3% observed a single time. The sequence came from an adult with HIV infection. Sequencing was performed on blood, taken during antiretroviral therapy.

CDR3 loop: CASSPTGVGTEAFF. Written as DNA, the CDR3 is TGTGCCAGCAGTCCCACAGGGGTTGGCACTGAAGCTTTCTTT. This chain uses TRBV12-3 or TRBV12-4 with TRBJ1-1; 7 bases agree with TRBD1. The CDR3 has 14 amino acids. V lost 5 bases and J lost 4; bases outside the gene matches: 7.